This entry concerns a single T cell receptor beta chain. Original data processing: Cell counts per sample came from amplifying reference gene primers. Generated by immunoSEQ multiplex PCR, the TCRdb table keeps only in-frame clones and is missing some. V and J calls and clone size follow that table, whereas D and trimming were derived from the DNA. The sample lists 340,000 or so clones, about 86% occurring once. Participants came from some 23 US areas, aged roughly 18 to 95 years. The study assigned cohorts using participant-reported clinical history. The sample is drawn from a study of blood T cell repertoires in COVID-19. Across the study: T cells, B-cell-depleted T cells, or PBMCs provided the cDNA or gDNA that served as material.

CDR1 and CDR2 (germline): SNHLY, FYNNEI. The CDR3 length is 17 residues. The junction had 8 bases not matched to a gene; V was cut back by 5 bases and J by 2 bases. This chain links TRBV2 with TRBJ2-3, with 12 bases matching TRBD2. Sequenced input: PBMCs or T cells enriched from blood (not recorded which). This receptor was identified in a woman aged 40 to 50 with acute COVID-19. In DNA form, the CDR3 reads TGTGCCAGCAGTCGTTGGACTAGCGGGACCTCCACAGATACGCAGTATTTT. The encoded protein is CASSRWTSGTSTDTQYF.